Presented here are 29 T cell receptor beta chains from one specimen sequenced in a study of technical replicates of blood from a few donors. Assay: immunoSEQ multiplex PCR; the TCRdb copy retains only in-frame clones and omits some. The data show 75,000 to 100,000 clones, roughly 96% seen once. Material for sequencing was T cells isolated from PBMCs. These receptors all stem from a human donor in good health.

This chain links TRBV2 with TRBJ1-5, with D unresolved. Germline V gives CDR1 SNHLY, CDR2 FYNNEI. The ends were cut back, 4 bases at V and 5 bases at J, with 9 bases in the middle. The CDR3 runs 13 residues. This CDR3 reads CASSVRIDQPQHF. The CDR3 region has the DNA TGTGCCAGCAGTGTCCGTATTGATCAGCCCCAGCATTTT.

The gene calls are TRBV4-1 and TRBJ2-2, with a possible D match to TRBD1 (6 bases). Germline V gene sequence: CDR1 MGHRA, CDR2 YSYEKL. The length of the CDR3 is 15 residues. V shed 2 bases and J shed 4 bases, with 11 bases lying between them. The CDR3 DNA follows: TGCGCCAGCAGCCAAACCCCCAGGGGCACCGGGGAGCTGTTTTTT. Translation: CASSQTPRGTGELFF.

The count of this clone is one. CDR3 sequence: CASSLTDNSPLHF. CDR3 nucleotides: TGTGCCAGCAGCTTAACGGATAATTCACCCCTCCACTTT. The chain combines TRBV7-9 with TRBJ1-6, with no clear D. Germline CDR1 reads SEHNR; CDR2 reads FQNEAQ (reference sequence). Deletions cut 2 bases from V and 5 bases from J, with 4 bases between. The CDR3 runs 13 residues. The whole variable domain, remainder taken from reference TRBV7-9 and TRBJ1-6, is DTGVSQNPRHKITKRGQNVTFRCDPISEHNRLYWYRQTLGQGPEFLTYFQNEAQLEKSRLLSDRFSAERPKGSFSTLEIQRTEQGDSAMYLCASSLTDNSPLHFGNGTRLTVT.

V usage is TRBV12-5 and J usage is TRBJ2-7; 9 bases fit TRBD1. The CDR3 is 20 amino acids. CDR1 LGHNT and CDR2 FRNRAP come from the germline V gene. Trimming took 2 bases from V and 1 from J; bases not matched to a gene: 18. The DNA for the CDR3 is TGTGCTAGTGGTTTGACCCGGACAGGGGCGCCCCGAAGTTTTTCCTACGAGCAGTACTTC. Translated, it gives CASGLTRTGAPRSFSYEQYF.

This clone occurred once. CDR3 bases: TGCGCCAGCAGCATTAGCGGGGGACCGACCGGGGAGCTGTTTTTT. Encoded protein: CASSISGGPTGELFF. The V call is TRBV4-1, the J call TRBJ2-2, with 9 bases aligning to TRBD2. J gave up 5 bases and V 5 bases, and 6 bases lay outside the gene matches. This CDR3 contains 15 residues. CDR1 and CDR2 (germline): MGHRA, YSYEKL.

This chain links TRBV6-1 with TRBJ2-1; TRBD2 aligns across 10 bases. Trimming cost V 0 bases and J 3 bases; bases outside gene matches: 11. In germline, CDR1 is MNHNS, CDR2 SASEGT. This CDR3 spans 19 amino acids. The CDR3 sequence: CASSEAWLAGEFRYNEQFF. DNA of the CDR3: TGTGCCAGCAGTGAAGCGTGGCTAGCGGGAGAGTTTCGCTACAATGAGCAGTTCTTC.

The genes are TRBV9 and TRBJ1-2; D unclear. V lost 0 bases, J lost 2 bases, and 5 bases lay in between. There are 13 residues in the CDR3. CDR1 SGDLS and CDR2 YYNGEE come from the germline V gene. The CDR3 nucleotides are TGTGCCAGCAGCGTAGATAGCAACTATGGCTACACCTTC. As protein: CASSVDSNYGYTF.

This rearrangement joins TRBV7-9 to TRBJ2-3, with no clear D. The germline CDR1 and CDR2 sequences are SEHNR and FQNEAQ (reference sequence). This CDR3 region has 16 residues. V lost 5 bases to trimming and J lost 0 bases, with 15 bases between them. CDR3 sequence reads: CASSANLLTSTDTQYF. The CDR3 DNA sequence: TGTGCCAGCAGCGCTAACTTACTCACTAGCACAGATACGCAGTATTTT.

The CDR3 sequence: CASSQGITPLHF. CDR3 DNA: TGTGCCAGCAGCCAGGGGATTACACCCCTCCACTTT. The chain is built from TRBV27 and TRBJ1-6; tentatively, D is TRBD1 (6 bases). Germline V gene lookup returns CDR1 MNHEY and CDR2 SMNVEV (reference sequence). Trimming took 6 bases from V and 11 from J, leaving 11 bases between them. The CDR3 runs to 12 residues.

CDR3 amino acids: CASSLGRQETQYF. Written as DNA, the CDR3 is TGTGCCAGCAGTTTAGGGAGACAAGAGACCCAGTACTTC. The chain couples TRBV6-5 to TRBJ2-5; D is possibly TRBD2 (5 bases). V was clipped by 4 bases and J by 2 bases, with 8 bases between them. Germline CDR1 MNHEY, CDR2 SVGAGI. The CDR3 consists of 13 residues.

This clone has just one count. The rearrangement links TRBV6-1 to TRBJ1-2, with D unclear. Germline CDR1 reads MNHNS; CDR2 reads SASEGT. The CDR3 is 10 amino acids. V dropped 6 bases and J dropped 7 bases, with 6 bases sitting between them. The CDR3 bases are TGTGCCAGCAGGGAGGGTGGCTACACCTTC. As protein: CASREGGYTF.

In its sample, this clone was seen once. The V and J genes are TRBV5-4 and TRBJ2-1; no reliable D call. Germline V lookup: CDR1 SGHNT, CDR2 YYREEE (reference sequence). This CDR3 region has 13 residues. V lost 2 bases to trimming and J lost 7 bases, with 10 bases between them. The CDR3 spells CASSFSSENEQFF. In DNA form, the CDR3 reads TGTGCCAGCAGCTTTAGTTCGGAGAATGAGCAGTTCTTC.

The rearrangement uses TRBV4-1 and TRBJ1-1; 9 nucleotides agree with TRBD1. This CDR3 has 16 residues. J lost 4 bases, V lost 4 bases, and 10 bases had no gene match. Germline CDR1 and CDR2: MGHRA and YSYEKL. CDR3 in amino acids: CASSPQGARTSTEAFF. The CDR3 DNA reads TGCGCCAGCAGCCCACAGGGGGCCCGGACGTCCACTGAAGCTTTCTTT.

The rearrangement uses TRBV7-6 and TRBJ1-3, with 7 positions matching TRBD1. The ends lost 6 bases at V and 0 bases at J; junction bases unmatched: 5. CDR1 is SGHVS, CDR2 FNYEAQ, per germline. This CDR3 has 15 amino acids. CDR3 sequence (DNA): TGTGCCAGCAGGGCGGGACAGCGCTCTGGAAACACCATATATTTT. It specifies CASRAGQRSGNTIYF.

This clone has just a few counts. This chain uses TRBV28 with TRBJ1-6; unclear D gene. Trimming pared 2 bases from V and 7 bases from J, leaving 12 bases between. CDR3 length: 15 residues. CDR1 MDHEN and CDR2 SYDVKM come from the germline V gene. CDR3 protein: CASSLTPGLNSPLHF. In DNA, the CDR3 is TGTGCCAGCAGTTTAACCCCAGGACTCAATTCACCCCTCCACTTT.

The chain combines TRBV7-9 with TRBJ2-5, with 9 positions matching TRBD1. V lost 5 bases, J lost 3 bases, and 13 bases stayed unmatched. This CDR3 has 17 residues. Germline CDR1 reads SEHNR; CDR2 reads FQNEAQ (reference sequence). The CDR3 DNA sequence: TGTGCCAGCAGCGCGGAAGGTTCTAGACAGGGGGAAGAGACCCAGTACTTC. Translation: CASSAEGSRQGEETQYF.

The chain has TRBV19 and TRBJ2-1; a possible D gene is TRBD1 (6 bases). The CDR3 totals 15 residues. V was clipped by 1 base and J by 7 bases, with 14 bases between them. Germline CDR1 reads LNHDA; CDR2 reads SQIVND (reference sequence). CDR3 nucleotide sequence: TGTGCCAGTAGTATAGGGCACAGGGCATGGAATGAGCAGTTCTTC. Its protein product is CASSIGHRAWNEQFF.

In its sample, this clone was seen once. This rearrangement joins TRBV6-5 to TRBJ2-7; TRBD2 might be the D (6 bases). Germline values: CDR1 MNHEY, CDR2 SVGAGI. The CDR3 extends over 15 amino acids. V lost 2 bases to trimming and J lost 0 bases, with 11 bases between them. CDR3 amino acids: CASSYHSGDSYEQYF. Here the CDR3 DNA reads TGTGCCAGCAGTTACCATTCGGGGGACTCCTACGAGCAGTACTTC.

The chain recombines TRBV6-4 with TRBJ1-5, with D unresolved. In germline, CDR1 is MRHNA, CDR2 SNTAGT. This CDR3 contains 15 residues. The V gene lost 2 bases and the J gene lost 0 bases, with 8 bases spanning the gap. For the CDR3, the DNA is TGTGCCAGCAGTGACCCGACAAATAGCAATCAGCCCCAGCATTTT. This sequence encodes CASSDPTNSNQPQHF.

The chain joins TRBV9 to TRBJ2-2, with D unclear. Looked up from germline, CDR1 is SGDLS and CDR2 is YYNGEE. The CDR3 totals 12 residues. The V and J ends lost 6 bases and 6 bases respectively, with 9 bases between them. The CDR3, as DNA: TGTGCCAGCAAACGAGTAGCCGGGGAGCTGTTTTTT. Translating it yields CASKRVAGELFF. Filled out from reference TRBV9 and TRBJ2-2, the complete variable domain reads DSGVTQTPKHLITATGQRVTLRCSPRSGDLSVYWYQQSLDQGLQFLIQYYNGEERAKGNILERFSAQQFPDLHSELNLSSLELGDSALYFCASKRVAGELFFGEGSRLTVL.

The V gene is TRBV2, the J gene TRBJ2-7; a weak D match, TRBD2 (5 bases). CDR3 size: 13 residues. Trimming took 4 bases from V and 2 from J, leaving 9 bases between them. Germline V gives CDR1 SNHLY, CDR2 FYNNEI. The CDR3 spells CASSGTVPYEQYF. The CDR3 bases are TGTGCCAGCAGTGGGACTGTTCCCTACGAGCAGTACTTC.

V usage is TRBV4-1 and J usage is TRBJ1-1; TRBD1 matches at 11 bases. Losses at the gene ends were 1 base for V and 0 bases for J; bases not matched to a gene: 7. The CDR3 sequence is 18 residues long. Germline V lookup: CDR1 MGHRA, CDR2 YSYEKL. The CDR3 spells CASSQVFRTGGLNTEAFF. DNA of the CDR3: TGCGCCAGCAGCCAAGTTTTTAGGACAGGGGGCCTGAACACTGAAGCTTTCTTT.

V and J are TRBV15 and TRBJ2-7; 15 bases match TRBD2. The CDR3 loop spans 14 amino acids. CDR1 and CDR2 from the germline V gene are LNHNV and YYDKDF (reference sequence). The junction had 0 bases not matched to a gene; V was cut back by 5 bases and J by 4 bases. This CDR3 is CATSGTSGRYEQYF. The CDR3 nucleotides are TGTGCCACCAGCGGGACTAGCGGGAGGTACGAGCAGTACTTC.

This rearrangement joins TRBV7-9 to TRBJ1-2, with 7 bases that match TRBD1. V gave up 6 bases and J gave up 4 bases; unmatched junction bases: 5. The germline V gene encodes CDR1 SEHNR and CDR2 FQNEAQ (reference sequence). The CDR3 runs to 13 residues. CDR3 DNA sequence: TGTGCCAGCAGTCCACAGGGGTCCTATGGCTACACCTTC. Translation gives CASSPQGSYGYTF.

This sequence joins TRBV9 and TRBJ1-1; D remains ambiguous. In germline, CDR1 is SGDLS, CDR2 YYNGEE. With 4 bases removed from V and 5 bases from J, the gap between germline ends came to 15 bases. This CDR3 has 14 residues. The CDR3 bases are TGTGCCAGCAGCCCCTCAGAGGGTTTGACTGAAGCTTTCTTT. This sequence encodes CASSPSEGLTEAFF.

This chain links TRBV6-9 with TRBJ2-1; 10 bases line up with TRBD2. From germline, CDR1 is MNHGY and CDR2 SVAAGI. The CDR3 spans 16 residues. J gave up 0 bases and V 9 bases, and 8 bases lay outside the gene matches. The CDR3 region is CARGTSEKSSYNEQFF. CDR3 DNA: TGTGCCAGAGGGACTAGCGAGAAGAGCTCCTACAATGAGCAGTTCTTC.

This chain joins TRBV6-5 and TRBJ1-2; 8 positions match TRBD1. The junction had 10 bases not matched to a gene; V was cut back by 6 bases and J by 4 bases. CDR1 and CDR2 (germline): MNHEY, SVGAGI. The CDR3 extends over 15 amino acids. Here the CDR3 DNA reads TGTGCCAGCAGGAATAGAGGACAGGGCTTCTATGGCTACACCTTC. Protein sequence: CASRNRGQGFYGYTF.

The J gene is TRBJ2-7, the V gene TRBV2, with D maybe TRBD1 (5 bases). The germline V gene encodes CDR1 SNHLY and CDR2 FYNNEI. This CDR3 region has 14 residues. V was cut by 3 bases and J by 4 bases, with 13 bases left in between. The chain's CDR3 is CASSDQGVGYEQYF. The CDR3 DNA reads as TGTGCCAGCAGTGATCAAGGGGTCGGATACGAGCAGTACTTC.

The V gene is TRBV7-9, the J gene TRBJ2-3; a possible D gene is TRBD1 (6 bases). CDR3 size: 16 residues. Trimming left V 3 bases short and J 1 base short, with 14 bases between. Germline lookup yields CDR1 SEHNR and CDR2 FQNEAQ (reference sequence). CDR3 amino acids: CASSFPPGAGTDTQYF. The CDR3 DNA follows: TGTGCCAGCAGCTTCCCCCCAGGGGCCGGCACAGATACGCAGTATTTT.